This TCR beta chain stems from a study of cytomegalovirus exposure and HLA in healthy donors. The V gene lost 6 bases and the J gene lost 0 bases, with 12 bases spanning the gap. The germline V gene encodes CDR1 MNHEY and CDR2 SVGAGI. The CDR3 is 14 amino acids. A single count supports this clone. Amplification used 60 Vbeta primers and 13 Jbeta primers. Sequencing was performed with immunoSEQ multiplex PCR; in TCRdb, only in-frame clones are kept and a portion is missing. The sample yields about 140,000 clones, 76% seen once. The rearrangement uses TRBV6-5 and TRBJ2-7; possible D gene TRBD1, 5 bases. The sample taken for sequencing was PBMCs. This TCR came from a man aged 35 to 55 in good health and CMV-seronegative. The CDR3 sequence is CASSPAQVSYEQYF. CDR3 bases: TGTGCCAGCAGCCCCGCACAGGTCTCCTACGAGCAGTACTTC.